A single sample is the source of the 30 T cell receptor beta chains below, sequenced in a study of blood T cell repertoires in COVID-19 (dated by TCRdb to between 2020 and 2021). Library prep was done by the immunoSEQ multiplex PCR assay. In TCRdb, the immuneACCESS table is reduced to in-frame sequences with V and J assigned. These tables do not hold every clone; where another copy was compared, an unresolved V gene accounts for under half, and the others remain unexplained. Counted in this sample were hundreds of thousands of clones; 88% of them appeared once. The ten largest clones capture roughly 2% of the sample. The sample comprised PBMCs or T cells enriched from blood (not recorded which). These receptors were obtained from a woman aged 60-70 years in a cohort exposed to, infected with or recovered from COVID-19 (not recorded which).

The chain recombines TRBV11-2 with TRBJ2-7, with TRBD2 identical over 14 bases. Looked up from germline, CDR1 is SGHAT and CDR2 is FQNNGV. V lost 5 bases, J lost 1 base, and 10 bases stayed unmatched. The CDR3 is 18 residues long. The CDR3 spells CASSPRLAGGPRSYEQYF. CDR3 nucleotide sequence: TGTGCCAGCAGCCCGAGACTAGCGGGAGGGCCGAGGTCCTACGAGCAGTACTTC.

V and J are TRBV18 and TRBJ2-1; 7 bases line up with TRBD1. Germline V gene lookup returns CDR1 KGHSH and CDR2 LQKENI. Trimming removed 2 bases from V and 5 bases from J; junction bases left unmatched: 6. This CDR3 spans 15 amino acids. CDR3 residues: CASSPSGQFNNEQFF. CDR3 nucleotide sequence: TGTGCCAGCTCACCATCGGGACAGTTTAACAATGAGCAGTTCTTC.

A word on this clone: An end of the junction does not agree with germline; a read error may underlie this. The V call is TRBV6-6, the J call TRBJ2-1; D gene ambiguous. Germline V lookup: CDR1 MNHNY, CDR2 SVGAGI (reference sequence). The CDR3 spans 15 residues. CDR3 region: CASSYTVPSDNEQFF. As DNA, the CDR3 is TGTGCCAGCAGTTACACAGTACCCTCCGACAATGAGCAGTTCTTC.

This chain joins TRBV9 and TRBJ1-2; 7 bases are shared with TRBD1. Germline V gene lookup returns CDR1 SGDLS and CDR2 YYNGEE. The V gene end was trimmed by 3 bases and the J gene end by 2 bases; junction bases not matched to a gene: 4. The length of the CDR3 is 14 residues. CDR3 bases: TGTGCCAGCAGCGCCTACAGGGGAAACTATGGCTACACCTTC. It is translated as CASSAYRGNYGYTF.

This chain joins TRBV28 and TRBJ2-5; D possibly corresponds to TRBD2 (6 bases). Trimming pared 1 base from V and 9 bases from J, leaving 12 bases between. The germline CDR1 and CDR2 sequences are MDHEN and SYDVKM. The CDR3 spans 13 residues. CDR3 sequence reads: CASSLFGGAAQYF. The CDR3 DNA sequence: TGTGCCAGCAGTTTATTTGGAGGGGCGGCCCAGTACTTC.

The chain is built from TRBV6-2 or TRBV6-3 and TRBJ2-2; TRBD2 is a possible D gene (5 bases). The CDR3 covers 14 residues. CDR1 MNHEY and CDR2 SVGEGT come from the germline V gene. V lost 6 bases, J lost 2 bases, and 10 bases lay in between. The CDR3 coding sequence is TGTGCCAGCAGCCGTGGACTCAACACCGGGGAGCTGTTTTTT. Translation gives CASSRGLNTGELFF.

The rearrangement joins TRBV6-5 to TRBJ2-2; no definite D call. CDR1 MNHEY and CDR2 SVGAGI come from the germline V gene. Trimming shortened V by 5 bases and J by 4 bases, and 2 bases separated the two germline ends. CDR3 length: 11 amino acids. The DNA for the CDR3 is TGTGCCAGCAGTCTCACCGGGGAGCTGTTTTTT. Translated: CASSLTGELFF.

This clone was seen more than once but under ten times. The V and J genes are TRBV5-6 and TRBJ1-6, with 9 bases aligning to TRBD1. Germline trimming cut 4 bases from V and 6 bases from J; bases unmatched to any gene: 2. This CDR3 spans 14 amino acids. Germline CDR1 SGHDT, CDR2 YYEEEE. CDR3 sequence reads: CASSRTGANSPLHF. The CDR3 DNA sequence: TGTGCCAGCAGCCGGACAGGGGCTAATTCACCCCTCCACTTT.

The chain has TRBV9 and TRBJ2-1; the match to TRBD2 covers 12 bases. In germline, CDR1 is SGDLS, CDR2 YYNGEE. The J segment lost 8 bases and the V segment lost 0 bases, leaving 6 bases of the junction unmatched. CDR3 length: 16 amino acids. The CDR3 sequence is CASSVDRLAGADEQFF. The CDR3 coding sequence is TGTGCCAGCAGCGTAGACCGACTAGCGGGAGCGGATGAGCAGTTCTTC.

V gene TRBV28 combines with J gene TRBJ1-6; D not resolved. The CDR3 totals 13 residues. V shed 4 bases and J shed 14 bases, with 15 bases lying between them. The germline CDR1 and CDR2 sequences are MDHEN and SYDVKM. CDR3 DNA sequence: TGTGCCAGCAGTTCCCCTCCAGGTCTCACCCTCCACTTT. Its protein is CASSSPPGLTLHF.

In the case of this clone: The same CDR3 also results from other DNA sequences found in this sample. The chain is built from TRBV27 and TRBJ1-5, with TRBD1 as a possible D gene (6 bases). There are 13 residues in the CDR3. V lost 5 bases to trimming and J lost 4 bases, with 9 bases between them. CDR1 is MNHEY and CDR2 is SMNVEV in the germline V gene (reference sequence). CDR3 sequence (DNA): TGTGCCAGCAGTCCCCAGGGGAATCAGCCCCAGCATTTT. Translation: CASSPQGNQPQHF.

The CDR3 nucleotides are TGCGCCAGCAGCTTGGCCCAGGCTTTCACCGGGGAGCTGTTTTTT. Amino acid sequence: CASSLAQAFTGELFF. The chain links TRBV5-1 to TRBJ2-2, with no clear D. This CDR3 is 15 amino acids long. Germline CDR1 is SGHRS and CDR2 is YFSETQ. V was shortened by 0 bases and J by 4 bases, with 10 bases between the two germline ends.

The J gene is TRBJ2-1, the V gene TRBV10-1; possible D gene TRBD2, 6 bases. The CDR3 sequence is 13 residues long. V lost 4 bases to trimming and J lost 6 bases, with 10 bases between them. The germline CDR1 and CDR2 sequences are WNHNN and SYGVQD (reference sequence). Here the CDR3 reads CASSGQGLNEQFF. Here the CDR3 DNA reads TGCGCCAGCAGTGGCCAGGGACTCAATGAGCAGTTCTTC.

The chain couples TRBV18 to TRBJ1-2; possibly TRBD1 for D (5 bases). Germline CDR1 KGHSH, CDR2 LQKENI. This CDR3 has 15 amino acids. The V and J ends lost 4 bases and 5 bases respectively, with 17 bases between them. CDR3 sequence: CASSLPRDGGYGYTF. CDR3 DNA: TGTGCCAGCTCACTGCCGCGGGACGGTGGTTATGGCTACACCTTC.

The chain recombines TRBV19 with TRBJ2-1, with 9 bases matching TRBD1. The CDR3 totals 15 residues. CDR1 is LNHDA and CDR2 is SQIVND in the germline V gene (reference sequence). Losses at the gene ends were 3 bases for V and 6 bases for J; bases not matched to a gene: 6. The CDR3 DNA reads as TGTGCCAGTAGTATCGGACAGGGGCCCCTCAATGAGCAGTTCTTC. Translated: CASSIGQGPLNEQFF.

The V and J genes are TRBV5-1 and TRBJ2-7; 8 bases agree with TRBD2. This CDR3 is 15 amino acids long. Germline V gives CDR1 SGHRS, CDR2 YFSETQ. V was pared by 2 bases and J by 7 bases, with 11 bases of the junction left unmatched. CDR3 bases: TGCGCCAGCAGCTTAGGCCACGGGACTAGTGGGGAGCAGTACTTC. Its protein is CASSLGHGTSGEQYF.

The chain recombines TRBV30 with TRBJ1-2; a weak D match, TRBD1 (5 bases). Between the trimmed V and J ends, which lost 2 bases and 4 bases, there was a span of 11 bases. In germline, CDR1 is GTSNPN, CDR2 SVGIG (reference sequence). The CDR3 is made up of 13 amino acids. CDR3 in DNA: TGTGCCTGGAGTTTAGGGGACTTCTATGGCTACACCTTC. Its translation is CAWSLGDFYGYTF.

The chain is built from TRBV6-5 and TRBJ1-3; D is possibly TRBD1 (6 bases). CDR1 and CDR2 from the germline V gene are MNHEY and SVGAGI. The CDR3 has 15 amino acids. Between the trimmed V and J ends, which lost 5 bases and 1 base, there was a span of 12 bases. CDR3 sequence (DNA): TGTGCCAGCAGTAGACAGGCCGTATCTGGAAACACCATATATTTT. Its translation: CASSRQAVSGNTIYF.

The J gene is TRBJ2-1, the V gene TRBV18; tentatively, D is TRBD1 (6 bases). This CDR3 has 15 amino acids. Between the trimmed V and J ends, which lost 1 base and 1 base, there was a span of 8 bases. CDR1 and CDR2 (germline): KGHSH, LQKENI. For the CDR3, the DNA is TGTGCCAGCTCACCACGACAGGAGTCCTACAATGAGCAGTTCTTC. This translates into CASSPRQESYNEQFF.

J is TRBJ2-5 and V is TRBV5-1; D remains unclear. Germline CDR1 and CDR2: SGHRS and YFSETQ. This CDR3 comprises 16 residues. The V and J ends lost 6 bases and 2 bases respectively, with 20 bases between them. The CDR3 DNA is TGCGCCAGCAAAAATGGGTGGGCAAACTTACAAGAGACCCAGTACTTC. Its protein is CASKNGWANLQETQYF.

The rearrangement joins TRBV19 to TRBJ2-2; D may be TRBD1 (6 bases). The CDR3 extends over 14 amino acids. V lost 6 bases and J lost 6, with 14 bases in between. CDR1 and CDR2 from the germline V gene are LNHDA and SQIVND (reference sequence). The CDR3 here is CASRFIQGAGELFF. The CDR3 DNA sequence: TGTGCCAGTAGATTCATACAGGGCGCCGGGGAGCTGTTTTTT.

V and J are TRBV13 and TRBJ2-1; D gene ambiguous. The germline CDR1 and CDR2 sequences are PRHDT and FYEKMQ (reference sequence). V was trimmed by 5 bases and J by 4 bases, leaving 12 bases between them. The CDR3 has 14 amino acids. CDR3 in amino acids: CASSARSRYNEQFF. In nucleotides, the CDR3 is TGTGCCAGCAGCGCCAGGTCGAGATACAATGAGCAGTTCTTC.

This clone was observed a few times. The rearrangement uses TRBV7-9 and TRBJ2-7, with TRBD1 as a possible D gene (6 bases). CDR1 is SEHNR and CDR2 is FQNEAQ in the germline V gene (reference sequence). Between the trimmed V and J ends, which lost 7 bases and 4 bases, there was a span of 17 bases. This CDR3 spans 14 amino acids. This CDR3 reads CASMADGGRYEQYF. The CDR3 region has the DNA TGTGCCAGCATGGCGGATGGGGGCCGGTACGAGCAGTACTTC.

The gene calls are TRBV9 and TRBJ2-1, with D tentatively TRBD1 (5 bases). V lost 0 bases and J lost 0, with 13 bases in between. Germline CDR1 reads SGDLS; CDR2 reads YYNGEE. The CDR3 extends over 17 amino acids. The CDR3 here is CASSVGGVGPSYNEQFF. In DNA, the CDR3 is TGTGCCAGCAGCGTAGGGGGCGTCGGGCCCTCCTACAATGAGCAGTTCTTC.

The chain recombines TRBV9 with TRBJ2-2; D remains ambiguous. CDR1 is SGDLS and CDR2 is YYNGEE in the germline V gene. This CDR3 region has 10 residues. V shed 7 bases and J shed 4 bases, with 2 bases lying between them. The CDR3 protein is CASRTGELFF. The CDR3 nucleotides read TGTGCCAGCCGCACCGGGGAGCTGTTTTTT.

This chain uses TRBV7-2 with TRBJ1-1; a possible D gene is TRBD1 (6 bases). CDR3 length: 14 amino acids. V was cut by 1 base and J by 1 base, with 7 bases left in between. CDR1 and CDR2 (germline): SGHTA, FQGNSA. CDR3 sequence: CASSLETGNTEAFF. DNA for the CDR3: TGTGCCAGCAGCTTAGAGACAGGGAACACTGAAGCTTTCTTT.

The chain combines TRBV7-3 with TRBJ2-1; 12 bases line up with TRBD2. The trim removed 5 bases at V and 6 bases at J, leaving 5 bases unmatched. Germline V gene lookup returns CDR1 SGHTA and CDR2 FQGTGA. The CDR3 is 15 residues long. The CDR3 nucleotides are TGTGCCAGCAGCCCCTCGGGACTAGCGGGCAATGAGCAGTTCTTC. It specifies CASSPSGLAGNEQFF. Complete variable domain (other parts from reference TRBV7-3 and TRBJ2-1): GAGVSQTPSNKVTEKGKYVELRCDPISGHTALYWYRQSLGQGPEFLIYFQGTGAADDSGLPNDRFFAVRPEGSVSTLKIQRTERGDSAVYLCASSPSGLAGNEQFFGPGTRLTVL.

This clone was observed once. A junction end diverges from the germline sequence, so it may reflect a read error. V usage is TRBV7-7 and J usage is TRBJ2-7; 15 nucleotides align to TRBD2. Germline CDR1 is SSHAT and CDR2 is FNYEAQ (reference sequence). The length of the CDR3 is 20 residues. CDR3 residues: CASSSSAGLAGGPLSYEQYF. The CDR3 nucleotides are TGTGCTAGCAGCTCCTCGGCTGGACTAGCGGGAGGGCCCCTCTCCTACGAGCAGTACTTC. The variable domain in full, with the rest retrieved from reference TRBV7-7 and TRBJ2-7, is GAGVSQSPRYKVTKRGQDVTLRCDPISSHATLYWYQQALGQGPEFLTYFNYEAQPDKSGLPSDRFSAERPEGSISTLTIQRTEQRDSAMYRCASSSSAGLAGGPLSYEQYFGPGTRLTVT.

This rearrangement joins TRBV5-8 to TRBJ2-7; weak D call: TRBD2 (7 bases). Trimming took off 5 bases at V and 4 bases at J, with 16 bases between the two ends. Germline values: CDR1 SGHTS, CDR2 YDEGEE. This CDR3 has 14 amino acids. CDR3 loop: CASRMGGRPYEQYF. CDR3 in DNA: TGTGCCAGCAGGATGGGGGGGCGGCCATACGAGCAGTACTTC.

The chain employs TRBV19 and TRBJ1-1; weak D call: TRBD1 (6 bases). The germline gives CDR1 LNHDA, CDR2 SQIVND (reference sequence). This CDR3 is built from 15 residues. V was cut by 3 bases and J by 1 base, with 12 bases left in between. The CDR3 bases are TGTGCCAGTAGTATCAGGGGACTAGGGAACACTGAAGCTTTCTTT. Translating it yields CASSIRGLGNTEAFF.